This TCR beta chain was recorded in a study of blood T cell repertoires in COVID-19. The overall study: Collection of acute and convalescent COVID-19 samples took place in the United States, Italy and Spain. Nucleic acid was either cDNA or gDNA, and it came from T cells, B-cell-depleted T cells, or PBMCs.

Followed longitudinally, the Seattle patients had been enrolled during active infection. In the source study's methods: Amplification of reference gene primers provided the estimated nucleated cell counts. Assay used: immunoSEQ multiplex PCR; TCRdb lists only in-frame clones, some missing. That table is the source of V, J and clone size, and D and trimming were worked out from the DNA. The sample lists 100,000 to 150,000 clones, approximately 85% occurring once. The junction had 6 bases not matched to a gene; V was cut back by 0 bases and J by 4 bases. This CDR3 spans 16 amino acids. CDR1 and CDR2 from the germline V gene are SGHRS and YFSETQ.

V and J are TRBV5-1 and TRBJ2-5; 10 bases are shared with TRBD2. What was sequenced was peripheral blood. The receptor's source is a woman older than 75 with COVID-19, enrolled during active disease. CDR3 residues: CASSLAALAGGETQYF. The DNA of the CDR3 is TGCGCCAGCAGCTTGGCGGCATTAGCGGGAGGAGAGACCCAGTACTTC.